Listed here are 10 T cell receptor beta chains from one sample, sequenced in a study of CD8+CD57+ T cells in acquired aplastic anemia. TCR beta VDJ combinations and CDR3 sequences were profiled from genomic DNA. MiXCR was run by TCRdb on the reads, yielding one entry per CDR3 protein. This table has some 210,000 distinct CDR3 sequences, approximately 60% appearing once. Sequencing was done on a sample of sorted CD4+, CD8+, or CD8+CD57+ T cells (not recorded which) from PBMCs. Receptors originate from a human donor in good health.

V gene TRBV29-1 combines with J gene TRBJ1-1; no definite D call. Trimming pared 6 bases from V and 3 bases from J, leaving 5 bases between. CDR1 and CDR2 from the germline V gene are SQVTM and ANQGSEA. The CDR3 is 10 residues long. The CDR3 DNA reads TGCAGCGTCGTATACACTGAAGCTTTCTTT. This encodes CSVVYTEAFF.

This clonotype has ten or more counts. The chain uses TRBV20-1 and TRBJ1-2, with a weak D call TRBD1 (6 bases). Trimming cost V 0 bases and J 8 bases, with 16 bases left between them. The germline V gene has CDR1 DFQATT and CDR2 SNEGSKA (reference sequence). The CDR3 consists of 14 residues. The CDR3 loop is CSARDRQGREGYTF. In nucleotides, the CDR3 is TGCAGTGCTAGAGACAGGCAGGGGAGGGAGGGCTACACCTTC.

The rearrangement joins TRBV29-1 to TRBJ2-3; D gene unclear. The V gene lost 4 bases and the J gene lost 2 bases, with 16 bases spanning the gap. The CDR3 extends over 15 amino acids. Germline V gene data show CDR1 as SQVTM and CDR2 as ANQGSEA. CDR3 residues: CSVVTENLDTDTQYF. The CDR3 DNA reads as TGCAGCGTTGTGACCGAAAATCTAGACACAGATACGCAGTATTTT.

V is TRBV12-3 or TRBV12-4 and J is TRBJ1-6; D gene unclear. CDR3 size: 12 residues. Trimming took off 5 bases at V and 13 bases at J, with 12 bases between the two ends. CDR3 in DNA: TGTGCCAGCAGTACCGTATTGGAGCCCCTCCACTTT. Its protein product is CASSTVLEPLHF.

V and J are TRBV25-1 and TRBJ2-3; D not resolved. Germline V lookup: CDR1 MGHDK, CDR2 SYGVNS. The CDR3 length is 17 residues. V was trimmed by 0 bases and J by 0 bases, leaving 13 bases between them. The CDR3 DNA sequence: TGTGCCAGCAGTGAATATGGTTCCGGTCCCAGCACAGATACGCAGTATTTT. It translates to CASSEYGSGPSTDTQYF.

Only one count was recorded for this clonotype. The junction and the germline gene differ at one end; a read error may be behind it. This chain joins TRBV7-3 and TRBJ2-5, with TRBD2 identical over 7 bases. Germline V gene data show CDR1 as SGHTA and CDR2 as FQGTGA. CDR3 length: 14 residues. The CDR3 region has the DNA TGTGCCATCAGCTTAAGGGGCGGGAGAGAGACCCAGTACTTC. It codes for CAISLRGGRETQYF.

J is TRBJ1-5 and V is TRBV20-1, with 12 positions matching TRBD1. The V gene end was trimmed by 6 bases and the J gene end by 6 bases; junction bases not matched to a gene: 6. Germline-derived CDR1 and CDR2 are DFQATT and SNEGSKA (reference sequence). The CDR3 sequence is 14 residues long. CDR3 sequence (DNA): TGCAGTGCCTCGGGACAGGGGGCGGGTCAGCCCCAGCATTTT. Translated: CSASGQGAGQPQHF.

Concerning this clonotype: At one boundary the junction diverges from the germline segment, which might be a read error. The chain uses TRBV7-3 and TRBJ2-7, with TRBD2 as a possible D gene (5 bases). This CDR3 is built from 13 residues. Germline CDR1 and CDR2: SGHTA and FQGTGA. This CDR3 reads CASSEAGVHEQYF. In DNA form, the CDR3 reads TGCGCTTCCTCCGAGGCCGGGGTCCACGAGCAGTACTTC. The full variable domain, its missing parts supplied by reference TRBV7-3 and TRBJ2-7, is GAGVSQTPSNKVTEKGKYVELRCDPISGHTALYWYRQSLGQGPEFLIYFQGTGAADDSGLPNDRFFAVRPEGSVSTLKIQRTERGDSAVYLCASSEAGVHEQYFGPGTRLTVT.

Ten or more counts support this clonotype. The V call is TRBV2, the J call TRBJ1-1, with D perhaps matching TRBD1 (5 bases). CDR1 is SNHLY, CDR2 FYNNEI, per germline. CDR3 length equals 17 residues. Trimming left V 5 bases short and J 0 bases short, with 19 bases between. CDR3 in DNA: TGTGCCAGCAGTCCCAAGACCAGGGAGACCATGAACACTGAAGCTTTCTTT. Its protein product is CASSPKTRETMNTEAFF.

This clonotype was seen repeatedly, ten times or more. This chain uses TRBV6-5 with TRBJ2-7, with D perhaps given as TRBD1 or TRBD2 (6 bases each). Trimming left V 0 bases short and J 4 bases short, with 16 bases between. CDR1 and CDR2 from the germline V gene are MNHEY and SVGAGI. CDR3 length: 16 amino acids. CDR3 protein: CASSYSSGAVGYEQYF. CDR3 nucleotides: TGTGCCAGCAGTTACTCTTCGGGGGCAGTTGGATACGAGCAGTACTTC.